This entry describes one TCR beta chain. Its matching antigen is unknown. Sampled while nominally healthy, donors likely had unrecorded immune exposures. This CDR3 comprises 19 residues. Germline CDR1 is SEHNR and CDR2 is FQNEAQ (reference sequence). With 5 bases clipped from V and 3 bases from J, the junction kept 9 bases outside the gene matches. 60 Vbeta and 13 Jbeta primers were used in PCR. Assay used: immunoSEQ multiplex PCR; TCRdb lists only in-frame clones, some missing. Altogether about 140,000 clones are present, roughly 65% being singletons, with the ten largest covering about 4.5%. The sample is drawn from a study of cytomegalovirus exposure and HLA in healthy donors. General observations from the study: After further analysis at a later stage, 16,951 TCR beta sequences were associated with HLA alleles at 0.05 false discovery rate.

The rearrangement links TRBV7-9 to TRBJ2-2, with TRBD2 identical over 16 bases. Sequenced sample: PBMCs. This sequence was found in a man aged 55 to 70 in good health and CMV-seronegative. CDR3 region: CASSPPGLAGGPHTGELFF. For the CDR3, the DNA is TGTGCCAGCAGCCCTCCGGGACTAGCGGGAGGGCCACACACCGGGGAGCTGTTTTTT.